This T cell receptor (beta chain) was captured by sequencing in a study of shared clonotypes between healthy human individuals. Across the whole study: The plates for each donor numbered three CD4 naive, three CD4 memory, two CD8 naive and one CD8 memory. Findings and limits, study-wide: As a rule, naive subsets had a larger estimated richness than memory subsets.

Deep-level assay runs were performed. The data were produced by immunoSEQ multiplex PCR, yet TCRdb's version contains in-frame clones alone and is incomplete. The data show more than 600,000 clones, about 91% seen once. A few counts support this clone. Its antigen remains unidentified. Naive CD8 cells comprised CD45RO-negative, CCR7-positively selected cells, excluding terminally differentiated effector memory CD45RA+ cells. Material: naive CD8+ T cells sorted from blood. This sequence originates from a man between 25 and 39 years old in good health.

CDR3 DNA sequence: TGTGCCAGCAGCTACGGGACAGCTCAGCCCCAGCATTTT. As protein: CASSYGTAQPQHF. The gene calls are TRBV5-6 and TRBJ1-5, with 7 bases that match TRBD1. The V gene's germline CDR1 is SGHDT and CDR2 YYEEEE. The CDR3 loop spans 13 amino acids. The junction had 3 bases not matched to a gene; V was cut back by 3 bases and J by 6 bases.